These 32 T cell receptor beta chains were sequenced from one sample in a study of T cells expressing NK-cell markers. TCRdb reprocessed the 5' RACE reads and reports one entry per CDR3 protein, with no DNA. The table for this sample gives around 180,000 distinct CDR3 sequences. The sample taken for sequencing was blood T cells: a sorted CD56 or NKG2C T cell subset, CD4+ or CD8+ T cells, or bulk PBMC T cells (not recorded which). These receptors were collected from a man aged 18 to 69 in good health.

V gene TRBV7-9 combines with J gene TRBJ1-1. The CDR3 contains 14 residues. CDR1 SEHNR and CDR2 FQNEAQ come from the germline V gene (reference sequence). CDR3 residues: CASSLGSMNTEAFF.

The chain has TRBV3-1 and TRBJ2-7; TCRdb proposes TRBD1, but this gene call is untestable without DNA. This CDR3 is built from 15 residues. Germline V gives CDR1 LGHDT, CDR2 YNNKEL (reference sequence). The CDR3 spells CASSQVSGTHTEQYF.

This chain joins TRBV15 and TRBJ2-5; TCRdb picks TRBD1, but there is no DNA to check that call. CDR3 length: 15 amino acids. The germline V gene has CDR1 LNHNV and CDR2 YYDKDF (reference sequence). The CDR3 here is CATSRDWAGQETQYF.

This chain connects TRBV29-1 to TRBJ2-2; TCRdb designates TRBD1, a call that cannot be tested without DNA. The CDR3 runs to 14 residues. CDR1 is SQVTM, CDR2 ANQGSEA, per germline. This chain's CDR3 is CSVGGQGLSGELFF.

This sequence joins TRBV9 and TRBJ2-7; the TCRdb call, TRBD2, lacks DNA for checking. Germline V gene data show CDR1 as SGDLS and CDR2 as YYNGEE. The CDR3 totals 17 residues. This CDR3 is CASSLGLAGGTHYEQYF.

The CDR3 sequence: CATSRDSGAKTQYF. This rearrangement joins TRBV15 to TRBJ2-5; the TCRdb call, TRBD1, lacks DNA for checking. Germline V gene sequence: CDR1 LNHNV, CDR2 YYDKDF (reference sequence). The CDR3 is 14 amino acids.

V and J are TRBV3-1 and TRBJ2-3; TCRdb gives TRBD2 as the D gene, but with no DNA this cannot be confirmed. The CDR3 extends over 21 amino acids. The V gene's germline CDR1 is LGHDT and CDR2 YNNKEL (reference sequence). The CDR3 loop reads CASSQDPGTAAAFSSTDTQYF.

The gene calls are TRBV20-1 and TRBJ2-1; TCRdb returns TRBD2, unconfirmable since there is no DNA. Per germline, CDR1 DFQATT and CDR2 SNEGSKA (reference sequence). The CDR3 is 15 amino acids. The CDR3 loop reads CSARPTSGTYNEQFF.

The chain has TRBV4-1 and TRBJ2-7; TCRdb picks TRBD2, but there is no DNA to check that call. The CDR3 runs to 13 residues. CDR1 MGHRA and CDR2 YSYEKL come from the germline V gene. The CDR3 loop is CASSQQVPREQYF.

The rearrangement links TRBV5-1 to TRBJ1-2. CDR1 and CDR2 from the germline V gene are SGHRS and YFSETQ. CDR3 length: 18 residues. CDR3 in amino acids: CASSLGGGSDMLYYGYTF.

V and J are TRBV6-5 and TRBJ1-2. Germline CDR1 MNHEY, CDR2 SVGAGI. This CDR3 contains 12 residues. The CDR3 here is CASSLGNYGYTF.

V gene TRBV5-1 combines with J gene TRBJ2-2; the D gene TCRdb calls, TRBD1, cannot be checked with no DNA. The CDR3 totals 13 residues. Germline V gives CDR1 SGHRS, CDR2 YFSETQ. The CDR3 loop is CASRTGSTGELFF.

The rearrangement joins TRBV28 to TRBJ2-3. Germline CDR1 reads MDHEN; CDR2 reads SYDVKM. The CDR3 has 16 residues. CDR3 amino acids: CASSLLTGSSTDTQYF.

This sequence joins TRBV4-1 and TRBJ1-1. Germline CDR1 reads MGHRA; CDR2 reads YSYEKL. The CDR3 is made up of 15 amino acids. The CDR3: CASSPHAGYDTEAFF.

The chain joins TRBV27 to TRBJ2-5; absent DNA, TCRdb's TRBD1 call cannot be checked. This CDR3 comprises 15 residues. CDR1 is MNHEY and CDR2 is SMNVEV in the germline V gene (reference sequence). This chain's CDR3 is CASSNFGGYWETQYF.

This chain uses TRBV9 with TRBJ2-7; TCRdb picks TRBD1, but there is no DNA to check that call. Germline V lookup: CDR1 SGDLS, CDR2 YYNGEE. This CDR3 has 14 amino acids. This CDR3 is CASSVGQGINEQYF.

V and J are TRBV6-1 and TRBJ2-3; as DNA is missing, the TRBD1 call by TCRdb cannot be tested. The CDR3 covers 13 residues. Germline CDR1 reads MNHNS; CDR2 reads SASEGT. The CDR3 loop reads CASEGRVTDTQYF.

The rearrangement joins TRBV4-1 to TRBJ2-7; TCRdb gives TRBD1 as the D gene, but with no DNA this cannot be confirmed. Germline V gives CDR1 MGHRA, CDR2 YSYEKL. The CDR3 sequence is 18 residues long. The CDR3 loop reads CASSQDPPPIGQVNEQYF.

The genes are TRBV6-1 and TRBJ2-2; there is no DNA to check the TCRdb D call of TRBD2. The CDR3 runs to 14 residues. Germline-derived CDR1 and CDR2 are MNHNS and SASEGT. The CDR3 is CASGGGASTGELFF.

The chain combines TRBV30 with TRBJ2-1; TCRdb returns TRBD1, unconfirmable since there is no DNA. Looked up from germline, CDR1 is GTSNPN and CDR2 is SVGIG (reference sequence). This CDR3 region has 13 residues. The CDR3: CAWSSSGVDEQFF.

The chain employs TRBV28 and TRBJ1-5; the D gene TCRdb calls, TRBD1, cannot be checked with no DNA. Germline assignment: CDR1 MDHEN and CDR2 SYDVKM. This CDR3 is built from 15 residues. The CDR3 region is CASSLRGHSNQPQHF.

The V and J genes are TRBV12-3 or TRBV12-4 and TRBJ1-2; TCRdb's D gene call, TRBD1, goes unchecked for lack of DNA. This CDR3 has 15 residues. The CDR3 sequence is CASSKTTGYPYGYTF.

V is TRBV6-1 and J is TRBJ2-1; TCRdb picks TRBD1, but there is no DNA to check that call. The length of the CDR3 is 16 residues. CDR1 MNHNS and CDR2 SASEGT come from the germline V gene. The CDR3 region is CASSEDPGQNYNEQFF.

The V call is TRBV6-5, the J call TRBJ2-5; TCRdb's D call of TRBD2 is untestable without DNA. Germline-derived CDR1 and CDR2 are MNHEY and SVGAGI. The CDR3 is made up of 15 amino acids. Here the CDR3 reads CASSSGLGGPETQYF.

The chain links TRBV7-4 to TRBJ2-1; there is no DNA to check the TCRdb D call of TRBD2. CDR1 is SGHVT, CDR2 SQSDAQ, per germline. The CDR3 is 17 amino acids. The CDR3 protein is CASSFGQRGSSYNEQFF.

The CDR3: CASSLEIWTGSEKLFF. V is TRBV7-2 and J is TRBJ1-4; TCRdb's D call of TRBD1 is untestable without DNA. This CDR3 has 16 residues. CDR1 and CDR2 (germline): SGHTA, FQGNSA.

The gene calls are TRBV12-3 or TRBV12-4 and TRBJ1-6. The CDR3 length is 13 residues. CDR3 in amino acids: CASSEFRNSPLHF.

This chain connects TRBV12-3 or TRBV12-4 to TRBJ1-2. CDR3 size: 17 residues. The CDR3 sequence is CASSLAPDGSANYGYTF.

This sequence joins TRBV28 and TRBJ1-6; TCRdb calls TRBD1, which cannot be checked without DNA. CDR3 length: 17 residues. Looked up from germline, CDR1 is MDHEN and CDR2 is SYDVKM. CDR3 protein: CASSSVQGISYNSPLHF.

This chain joins TRBV5-1 and TRBJ2-7; the D call of TRBD1 rests on TCRdb alone, since no DNA is present to check it. Germline V gives CDR1 SGHRS, CDR2 YFSETQ. CDR3 length: 14 residues. CDR3 residues: CASSIRDQAYEQYF.

The V and J genes are TRBV6-5 and TRBJ2-5. The germline CDR1 and CDR2 sequences are MNHEY and SVGAGI. This CDR3 comprises 15 residues. CDR3 protein: CASSYSGVNWETQYF.

This chain uses TRBV30 with TRBJ2-5; the TCRdb call, TRBD2, lacks DNA for checking. Germline CDR1 is GTSNPN and CDR2 is SVGIG (reference sequence). This CDR3 has 17 residues. The CDR3 loop is CAWSVRAGLAGQETQYF.